The clone carrying this TCR beta chain has a single count. Its antigen remains unknown. This specimen comes from a study of cytomegalovirus exposure and HLA in healthy donors. The study's findings and limits: As was reported, the classifier diagnosed cytomegalovirus status with high specificity and sensitivity. A missense variant in DCLRE1C was later tied to TCR beta V- and J-gene trimming.

Donors in the study were healthy people who gave bone marrow. Per germline, CDR1 SQVTM and CDR2 ANQGSEA. Unmatched junction bases numbered 6, after V lost 4 bases and J lost 1 base. The CDR3 contains 14 residues. PCR was performed using 60 Vbeta and 13 Jbeta primers. TCRdb's table, derived via immunoSEQ multiplex PCR, lists solely in-frame clones and lacks some. The sample includes 140,000 to 150,000 clones, about 80% seen only once; the top ten take about 1.7%. Sequenced material: PBMCs. The TCR sequence derives from a man in his forties in good health and CMV-seronegative. The rearrangement joins TRBV29-1 to TRBJ2-7, with 8 bases lining up with TRBD1. Written as DNA, the CDR3 is TGCAGCGTTGTTGTAGGACAGGGTTCCTACGAGCAGTACTTC. Encoded protein: CSVVVGQGSYEQYF.